This T cell receptor beta chain was recorded in a study of T cell repertoires in cytomegalovirus infection. Study-wide context: CMV infection and matching HLA type were both indicated by public TCR beta signatures.

MiXCR, run by TCRdb on the reads, gives a single entry per CDR3 protein. The repertoire includes over 100,000 distinct CDR3 sequences, about 9.4% of them detected once, and roughly 31% sits in the top ten. The CDR3 contains 14 residues. Trimming removed 4 bases at V and 5 bases at J, with 13 bases between. The germline V gene encodes CDR1 SGHRS and CDR2 YFSETQ. Worth noting for this clonotype: Its antigen remains unknown.

The source is a human donor in good health (CMV status not recorded). Some clones in this sample may be carry-over from other donors' samples. V gene TRBV5-1 combines with J gene TRBJ2-1, with D possibly TRBD1 on 6 matching bases. The material sequenced was PBMCs, sequenced either directly or after in vitro stimulation (not recorded which). Here the CDR3 DNA reads TGCGCCAGCAGCAGGGGACAAGAAAACAATGAGCAGTTCTTC. Its protein is CASSRGQENNEQFF.